Here is one T cell receptor (beta chain) with its context. Its antigen is as yet unknown. Measured with immunoSEQ multiplex PCR; TCRdb has only the in-frame clones, and not every one. This table holds 80,000 to 130,000 clones, around 87% found once. Looked up from germline, CDR1 is MDHEN and CDR2 is SYDVKM. The V gene lost 5 bases and the J gene lost 7 bases, with 17 bases spanning the gap. This CDR3 has 14 residues. This entry belongs to a study of T cell responses to AZD1222 COVID-19 vaccine. Study-wide results and caveats: Close to half of all spike-specific TCRs reportedly target regions of the variants that are unmutated. A mostly white British donor set with more females was recruited, and clonal diversity was possibly underestimated.

This clonotype was sampled from an adult in good health. This chain joins TRBV28 and TRBJ1-1, with unresolved D. The sequencing used peripheral blood, collected on day 0 of AZD1222 vaccination. The CDR3 DNA sequence: TGTGCCAGCAGTGTAAACTCACGGAGGAGTGAAGCTTTCTTT. This gives the protein CASSVNSRRSEAFF.